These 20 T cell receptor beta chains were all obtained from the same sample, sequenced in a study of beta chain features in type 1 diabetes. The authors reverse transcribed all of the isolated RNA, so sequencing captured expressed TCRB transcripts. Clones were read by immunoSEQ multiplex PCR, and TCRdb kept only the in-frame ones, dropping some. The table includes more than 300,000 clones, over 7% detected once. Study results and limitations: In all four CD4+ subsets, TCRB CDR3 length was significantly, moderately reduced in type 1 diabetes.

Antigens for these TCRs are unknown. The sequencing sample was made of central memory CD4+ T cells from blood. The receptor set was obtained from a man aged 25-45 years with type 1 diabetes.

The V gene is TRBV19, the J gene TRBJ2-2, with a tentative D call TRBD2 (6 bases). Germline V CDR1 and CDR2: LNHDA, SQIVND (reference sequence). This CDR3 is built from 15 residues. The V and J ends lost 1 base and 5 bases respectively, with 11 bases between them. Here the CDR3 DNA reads TGTGCCAGTAGTATAGGTGGGACTCGAACCGGGGAGCTGTTTTTT. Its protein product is CASSIGGTRTGELFF. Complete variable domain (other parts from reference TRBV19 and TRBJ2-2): DGGITQSPKYLFRKEGQNVTLSCEQNLNHDAMYWYRQDPGQGLRLIYYSQIVNDFQKGDIAEGYSVSREKKESFPLTVTSAQKNPTAFYLCASSIGGTRTGELFFGEGSRLTVL.

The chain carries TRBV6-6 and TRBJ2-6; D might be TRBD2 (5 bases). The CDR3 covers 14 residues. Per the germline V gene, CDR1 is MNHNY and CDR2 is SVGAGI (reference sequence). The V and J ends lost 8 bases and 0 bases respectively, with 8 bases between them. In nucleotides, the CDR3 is TGTGCCAGCGCGCGGGCCTCTGGGGCCAACGTCCTGACTTTC. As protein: CASARASGANVLTF.

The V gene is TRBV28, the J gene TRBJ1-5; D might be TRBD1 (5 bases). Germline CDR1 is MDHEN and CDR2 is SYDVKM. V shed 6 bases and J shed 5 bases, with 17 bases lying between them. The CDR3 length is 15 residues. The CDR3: CASSGPARVDQPQHF. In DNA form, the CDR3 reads TGTGCCAGCAGCGGGCCGGCCAGGGTGGATCAGCCCCAGCATTTT.

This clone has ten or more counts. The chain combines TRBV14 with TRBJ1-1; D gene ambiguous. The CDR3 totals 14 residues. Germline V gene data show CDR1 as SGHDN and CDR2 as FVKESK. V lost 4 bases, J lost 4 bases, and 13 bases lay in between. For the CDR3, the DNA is TGTGCCAGCAGCCCACCTAGCGGTGGCACTGAAGCTTTCTTT. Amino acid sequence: CASSPPSGGTEAFF.

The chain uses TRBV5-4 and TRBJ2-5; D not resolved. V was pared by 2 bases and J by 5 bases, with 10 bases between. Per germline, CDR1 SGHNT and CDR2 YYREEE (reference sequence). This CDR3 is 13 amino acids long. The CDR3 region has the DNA TGTGCCAGCAGCTTTGCGACGACGGAGACCCAGTACTTC. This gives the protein CASSFATTETQYF.

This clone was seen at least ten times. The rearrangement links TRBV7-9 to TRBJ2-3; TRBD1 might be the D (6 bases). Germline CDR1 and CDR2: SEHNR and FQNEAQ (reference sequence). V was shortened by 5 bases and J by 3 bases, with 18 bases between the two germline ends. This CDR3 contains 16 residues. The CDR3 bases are TGTGCCAGCAGCCCCCTCCTTGGACAGAAAACAGATACGCAGTATTTT. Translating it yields CASSPLLGQKTDTQYF.

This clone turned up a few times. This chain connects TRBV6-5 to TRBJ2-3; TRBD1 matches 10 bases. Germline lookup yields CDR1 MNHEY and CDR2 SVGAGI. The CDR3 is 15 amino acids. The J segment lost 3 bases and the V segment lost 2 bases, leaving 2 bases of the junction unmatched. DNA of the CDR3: TGTGCCAGCAGTTACAGGACAGGGGGGACAGATACGCAGTATTTT. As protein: CASSYRTGGTDTQYF.

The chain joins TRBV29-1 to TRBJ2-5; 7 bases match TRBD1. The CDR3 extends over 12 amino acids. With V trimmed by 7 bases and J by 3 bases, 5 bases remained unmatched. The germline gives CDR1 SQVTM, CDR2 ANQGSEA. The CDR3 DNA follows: TGCAGCGGAGGGACAGCTAAAGAGACCCAGTACTTC. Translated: CSGGTAKETQYF.

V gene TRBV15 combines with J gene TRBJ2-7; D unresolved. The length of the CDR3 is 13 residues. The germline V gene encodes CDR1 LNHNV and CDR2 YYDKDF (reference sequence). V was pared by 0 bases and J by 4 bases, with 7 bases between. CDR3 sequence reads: CATSRDRQYEQYF. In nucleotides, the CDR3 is TGTGCCACCAGCAGAGATCGGCAATACGAGCAGTACTTC. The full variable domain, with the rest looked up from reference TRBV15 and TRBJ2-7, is DAMVIQNPRYQVTQFGKPVTLSCSQTLNHNVMYWYQQKSSQAPKLLFHYYDKDFNNEADTPDNFQSRRPNTSFCFLDIRSPGLGDTAMYLCATSRDRQYEQYFGPGTRLTVT.

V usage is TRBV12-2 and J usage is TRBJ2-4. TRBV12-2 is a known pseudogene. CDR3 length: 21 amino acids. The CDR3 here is CASRLIRPASKSLLAKNIQYF. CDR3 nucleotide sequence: TGTGCAAGTCGCTTAATCCGACCTGCCTCGAAGTCACTTTTAGCCAAAAACATTCAGTACTTC.

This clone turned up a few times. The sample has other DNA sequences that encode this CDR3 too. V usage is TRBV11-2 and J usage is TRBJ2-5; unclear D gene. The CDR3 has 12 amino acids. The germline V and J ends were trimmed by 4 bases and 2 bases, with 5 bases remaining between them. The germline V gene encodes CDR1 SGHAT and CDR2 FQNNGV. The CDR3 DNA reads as TGTGCCAGCAGCTCGTCTCAAGAGACCCAGTACTTC. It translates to CASSSSQETQYF.

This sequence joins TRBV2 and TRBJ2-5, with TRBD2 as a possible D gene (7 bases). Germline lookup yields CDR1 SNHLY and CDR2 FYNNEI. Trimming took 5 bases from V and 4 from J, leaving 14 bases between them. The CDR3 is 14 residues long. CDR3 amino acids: CASSTTSRGETQYF. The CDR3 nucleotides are TGTGCCAGCAGTACGACTAGCAGGGGAGAGACCCAGTACTTC.

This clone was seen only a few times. Here the CDR3 DNA reads TGTGCCAGCAGCTTAGAATCTGGGGCCAACGTCCTGACTTTC. Protein product: CASSLESGANVLTF. The chain is built from TRBV7-2 and TRBJ2-6; D gene unclear. V lost 1 base and J 1 base, leaving 2 bases between the germline ends. The CDR3 is made up of 14 amino acids. Germline V gene lookup returns CDR1 SGHTA and CDR2 FQGNSA.

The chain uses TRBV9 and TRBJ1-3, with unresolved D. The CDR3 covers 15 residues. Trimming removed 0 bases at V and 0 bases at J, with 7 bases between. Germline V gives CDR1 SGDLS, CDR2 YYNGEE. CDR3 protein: CASSVDGYSGNTIYF. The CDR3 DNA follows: TGTGCCAGCAGCGTAGACGGTTACTCTGGAAACACCATATATTTT.

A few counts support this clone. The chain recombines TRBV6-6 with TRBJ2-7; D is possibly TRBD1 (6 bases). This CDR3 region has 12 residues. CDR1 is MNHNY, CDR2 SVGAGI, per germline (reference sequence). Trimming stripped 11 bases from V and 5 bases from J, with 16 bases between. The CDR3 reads CAAYADRHEQYF. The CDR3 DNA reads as TGTGCCGCCTACGCGGACAGACACGAGCAGTACTTC.

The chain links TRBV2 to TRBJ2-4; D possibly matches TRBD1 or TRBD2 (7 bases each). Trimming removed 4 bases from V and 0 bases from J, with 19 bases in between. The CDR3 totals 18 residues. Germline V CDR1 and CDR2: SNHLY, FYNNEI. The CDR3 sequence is CASSGQGRTSLAKNIQYF. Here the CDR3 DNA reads TGTGCCAGCAGTGGACAGGGACGGACTAGTCTAGCCAAAAACATTCAGTACTTC.

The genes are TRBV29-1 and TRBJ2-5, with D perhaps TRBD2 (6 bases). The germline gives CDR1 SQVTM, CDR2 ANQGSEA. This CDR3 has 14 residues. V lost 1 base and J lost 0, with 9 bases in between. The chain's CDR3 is CSVEGAGYQETQYF. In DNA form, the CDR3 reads TGCAGCGTTGAAGGGGCGGGATACCAAGAGACCCAGTACTTC.

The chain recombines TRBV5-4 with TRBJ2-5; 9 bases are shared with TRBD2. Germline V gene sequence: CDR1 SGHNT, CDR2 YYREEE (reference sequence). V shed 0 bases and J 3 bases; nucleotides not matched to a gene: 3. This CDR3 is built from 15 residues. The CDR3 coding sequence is TGTGCCAGCAGCTTGGCACTAGCGGGTGAAGAGACCCAGTACTTC. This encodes CASSLALAGEETQYF.

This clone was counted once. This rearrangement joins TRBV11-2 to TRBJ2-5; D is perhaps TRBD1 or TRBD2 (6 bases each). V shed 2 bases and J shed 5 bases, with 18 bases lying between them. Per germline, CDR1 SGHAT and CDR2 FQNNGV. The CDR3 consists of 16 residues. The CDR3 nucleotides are TGTGCCAGCAGCTTAATGGGGGGCCAGCACGGGGAGACCCAGTACTTC. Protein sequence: CASSLMGGQHGETQYF.

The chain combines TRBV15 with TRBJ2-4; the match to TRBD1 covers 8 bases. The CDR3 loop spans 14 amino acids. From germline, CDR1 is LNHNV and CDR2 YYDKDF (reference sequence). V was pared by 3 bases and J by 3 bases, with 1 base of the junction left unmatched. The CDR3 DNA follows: TGTGCCACCAGCAGGACAGGGGTCAAAAACATTCAGTACTTC. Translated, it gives CATSRTGVKNIQYF.